The rows below give T cell receptor beta chains drawn from one sample of a study. TCRdb independently ran MiXCR on the 5' RACE reads; one entry per CDR3 protein. The sample has about 46,000 distinct CDR3 sequences, roughly 30% seen once. Sequencing used naive CD4+ T cells sorted from blood. These receptor sequences come from a female donor with breast cancer. Both conserved end residues are part of each CDR3. D genes are given only for firm matches. Only some rows state a clone size, as once, few, many or a class for expanded clones.

j_call d_call clone_size v_call cdr3_nt cdr3_aa
TRBJ1-1 TRBD1 medium-sized TRBV12-3/TRBV12-4 TGTGCCAGCACCGATCCGGGACAGCTAATGAACACTGAAGCTTTCTTT CASTDPGQLMNTEAFF
TRBJ1-1 NA few TRBV10-3 TGTGCCATCAGTGAGTCGATGAGGGGTGAAGCTTTCTTT CAISESMRGEAFF
TRBJ1-4 NA NA TRBV9 TGTGCCAGCAGCGTAGTCCGGGAGCGGACCCCAACTAATGAAAAACTGCTTTTT CASSVVRERTPTNEKLLF
TRBJ2-5 NA few TRBV6-2/TRBV6-3 TGTGCCAGCAGTGACCCCTCTATGGGGAAGACCCAGTACTTC CASSDPSMGKTQYF
TRBJ1-1 NA NA TRBV6-5 TGTGCCAGCAGTTGGACTGAAATGAACACTGAAGCTTTCTTT CASSWTEMNTEAFF
TRBJ1-4 NA NA TRBV7-2 TGTGCCAGCAGCGTAGATGGTAATGAAAAACTGTTTTTT CASSVDGNEKLFF
TRBJ2-1 NA NA TRBV20-1 TGCAGTGCCGGGACATACAATGAGCAGTTCTTC CSAGTYNEQFF
TRBJ1-1 NA few TRBV20-1 TGCAGTGCTAGATACCAGTCGGGTAGGACTGAAGCTTTCTTT CSARYQSGRTEAFF
TRBJ2-7 NA NA TRBV4-3 TGCGCCAGCAGCCAAGATCCTCTGGGAACCTACGAGCAGTACTTC CASSQDPLGTYEQYF
TRBJ2-7 NA few TRBV6-5 TGTGCCAGCAGTACGGTTGGGGGGCGCGAGCAGTACTTC CASSTVGGREQYF
TRBJ2-5 NA NA TRBV3-1 TGTGCCAGCAGCCAAGACGGTGGCCGAGGGGAGACCCAGTACTTC CASSQDGGRGETQYF
TRBJ2-1 TRBD2 few TRBV27 TGTGCCAGCAGTCCTGACTTGCGGGGGACCAATGAGCAGTTCTTC CASSPDLRGTNEQFF
TRBJ2-3 NA NA TRBV5-1 TGCGCCAGCAGCTTGGCCCACCCCAGCACAGATACGCAGTATTTT CASSLAHPSTDTQYF
TRBJ2-7 TRBD2 NA TRBV4-3 TGCGCCAGCAGCCAAGATTTAACTAGCGACTACGAGCAGTACTTC CASSQDLTSDYEQYF
TRBJ2-1 NA few TRBV6-1 TGTGCCAGCAGTGATATAGGGGCTCTTGGGTATGAGCAGTTCTTC CASSDIGALGYEQFF
TRBJ2-7 NA few TRBV19 TGTGCCAGTAGGTTCCGTTTAACAGGTTCCTACGAGCAGTACTTC CASRFRLTGSYEQYF
TRBJ1-3 TRBD1 NA TRBV20-1 TGCAGTGCTAGAGATCGGACAGGACCTGGAAACACCATATATTTT CSARDRTGPGNTIYF
TRBJ2-1 TRBD2 NA TRBV15 TGTGCCACCAGCCGGGATCTAGCGGGAGGGCCTAATGAGCAGTTCTTC CATSRDLAGGPNEQFF
TRBJ2-2 NA many TRBV6-2/TRBV6-3 TGTGCCAGCTCCTTCCGAGGGGCAAACACCGGGGAGCTGTTTTTT CASSFRGANTGELFF
TRBJ2-4 TRBD1 NA TRBV27 TGTGCCAGCAGTGACAGGGGCCCCAAAAACATTCAGTACTTC CASSDRGPKNIQYF
TRBJ1-6 NA NA TRBV3-1 TGTGCCAGCAGCAGGGGCGCGAAGGATTCACCCCTCCACTTT CASSRGAKDSPLHF
TRBJ1-1 NA NA TRBV5-6 TGTGCCAGCAGCCTTACAGGGAGAACTGAAGCTTTCTTT CASSLTGRTEAFF
TRBJ1-1 NA many TRBV28 TGTGCCAGCAGCCCCTTTGGGGTGAACACTGAAGCTTTCTTT CASSPFGVNTEAFF
TRBJ2-1 TRBD1 few TRBV12-3/TRBV12-4 TGTGCCAGCAGCCGTTGGGACAGCAACAATGAGCAGTTCTTC CASSRWDSNNEQFF
TRBJ2-3 TRBD2 few TRBV5-1 TGCGCCAGCAGCCTACTAGCGGGGGACAACACAGATACGCAGTATTTT CASSLLAGDNTDTQYF
TRBJ2-3 TRBD2 NA TRBV6-1 TGTGCCAGCAGTGAGATAGCGGGGGGACGCACAGATACGCAGTATTTT CASSEIAGGRTDTQYF
TRBJ2-4 NA few TRBV5-1 TGCGCCAGCAGCTTAGCCAAAAACATTCAGTACTTC CASSLAKNIQYF
TRBJ2-6 NA NA TRBV30 TGTGCCTGGGACGGCAAAGGCTCTGGGGCCAACGTCCTGACTTTC CAWDGKGSGANVLTF
TRBJ2-3 TRBD2 few TRBV5-1 TGCGCCAGCCAGAGGGGCGGGAGCGCAGATACGCAGTATTTT CASQRGGSADTQYF
TRBJ2-5 NA NA TRBV6-1 TGTGCCAGCAGTGAAGCTGGTAGAGGGGCAGGGGAGACCCAGTACTTC CASSEAGRGAGETQYF
TRBJ2-1 NA few TRBV20-1 TGCAGTGCTAGAGTTTGGAGGTCCTACAATGAGCAGTTCTTC CSARVWRSYNEQFF
TRBJ2-3 NA few TRBV3-1 TGTGCCAGCAGCAGATACAGGAATACGCAGTATTTT CASSRYRNTQYF
TRBJ2-5 NA NA TRBV18 TGTGCCAGCTCACCACCCGGACAGTCGGGGACCCAGTACTTC CASSPPGQSGTQYF
TRBJ1-6 NA NA TRBV12-3/TRBV12-4 TGTGCCAGCCGATCGATAGTACAGGGCCCCAATTCACCCCTCCACTTT CASRSIVQGPNSPLHF
TRBJ2-2 NA NA TRBV14 TGTGCCAGCAGCCAACGGGCAGTGAACACCGGGGAGCTGTTTTTT CASSQRAVNTGELFF
TRBJ2-7 TRBD1 few TRBV4-1 TGCGCCAGCAGCCAAGATCCAGGGGGCGCCGCCTACGAGCAGTACTTC CASSQDPGGAAYEQYF
TRBJ2-3 TRBD2 NA TRBV5-5 TGTGCCAGCAGCTTCAAAGCGGGGATGCCCCTCCCAGATACGCAGTATTTT CASSFKAGMPLPDTQYF
TRBJ2-1 NA few TRBV7-2 TGTGCCAGCAGCTTATCTCTAATCTATGAGCAGTTCTTC CASSLSLIYEQFF
TRBJ1-2 NA NA TRBV7-9 TGTGCCAGCAGCTTTGATGGGAACTATAACTACACCTTC CASSFDGNYNYTF
TRBJ2-1 TRBD2 NA TRBV20-1 TGCAGTGCCGAAATGGTAGCGGGAGAATCTGCAGGTGAGCAGTTCTTC CSAEMVAGESAGEQFF
TRBJ2-5 NA NA TRBV5-1 TGCGCCAGCACCATGGGGGAAGAGACCCAGTACTTC CASTMGEETQYF